The TCR beta chain under discussion was sequenced for a study of T-cell memory formation after mild COVID-19. Study-wide context: There were largely donor-specific TCR clusters. Broader study findings: A second wave expanding day 15 to 37 was CD4+-biased; contracting clones were balanced. Researchers report contracting CD4+ clones mostly in CM and EM, with CD8+ clones in EMRA.

5'RACE primed at constant segments yielded TCR alpha and TCR beta cDNA libraries bearing sample barcodes and UMIs. TCRdb itself ran the 5' RACE reads through MiXCR, one entry per CDR3 protein. The sample has 95,000 to 120,000 distinct CDR3 sequences, about 20% seen once. J gave up 2 bases and V 3 bases, and 3 bases lay outside the gene matches. The CDR3 consists of 15 residues. CDR1 and CDR2 (germline): MNHEY, SMNVEV (reference sequence). About this clonotype: Antigen: not known.

The rearrangement joins TRBV27 to TRBJ1-5; the match to TRBD1 covers 8 bases. This receptor was taken from a young man who had mild COVID-19 (a few samples of this study predate the infection). Cell type and time point are not known. Sequencing was performed on PBMCs or a T cell subset sorted from them (not recorded which). The CDR3 DNA follows: TGTGCCAGCAGTTTTCAGGGGGCTCGCAATCAGCCCCAGCATTTT. Translation: CASSFQGARNQPQHF.